This T cell receptor beta chain was sequenced in a study of graft-versus-host responses after intestinal transplantation. Study-level background: Recipients received multivisceral, liver-intestinal, or isolated intestinal transplants. Each patient got anti-thymocyte globulin induction, then tacrolimus and steroids for three to four years. Study results and caveats: Within the allografts of patients who had graft-donor T cell macrochimerism, graft-versus-host to host-versus-graft clonal ratios were high. Recipient marrow showed GvH clones, some seen first in ileum or blood.

As concerns this clone: Its matching antigen is unknown.

The repertoire was sequenced with immunoSEQ multiplex PCR; TCRdb's copy has only in-frame clones and lacks some. The table lists roughly 93,000 clones, approximately 90% of them singletons. The CDR3 extends over 13 amino acids. With 6 bases clipped from V and 6 bases from J, the junction kept 6 bases outside the gene matches. In germline, CDR1 is ENHRY, CDR2 SYGVKD. The chain carries TRBV10-3 and TRBJ1-1, with TRBD1 matching over 8 bases. This sequence was found in a human donor who was the organ donor for an intestinal transplant. This specimen was unstimulated CD8+ T cells sorted from spleen or lymph node cells, taken before transplant. The CDR3 is CAIRAGGSAEAFF. In nucleotides, the CDR3 is TGTGCCATCAGAGCAGGGGGCTCCGCTGAAGCTTTCTTT.